This T cell receptor (beta chain) appears in the sequencing data of a study of cytomegalovirus exposure and HLA in healthy donors. Details on this clone: Its antigen is still unknown.

PCR employed 60 Vbeta and 13 Jbeta primers. TCRdb's table, derived via immunoSEQ multiplex PCR, lists solely in-frame clones and lacks some. This table holds roughly 250,000 clones, roughly 81% found once. Study results and limitations: The study put 150 or so TCR beta chains on its list as cytomegalovirus-associated. At a 0.05 false discovery rate, a later analysis found some 17,000 TCR beta sequences to be associated with HLA alleles. Immune exposure was documented only through CMV serostatus. Later genetic work tied a missense DCLRE1C variant to beta-chain V and J trimming.

The CDR3 runs 14 residues. The V segment lost 0 bases and the J segment 2 bases; nucleotides outside the gene matches: 0. The germline gives CDR1 LGHNA, CDR2 YSLEER. The J gene is TRBJ1-2, the V gene TRBV4-3, with 7 bases fitting TRBD1. This TCR was sampled from a woman in her 40s in good health and CMV-seropositive. Specimen: PBMCs. CDR3 loop: CASSQETGNYGYTF. The CDR3 nucleotides are TGCGCCAGCAGCCAAGAGACAGGGAACTATGGCTACACCTTC.